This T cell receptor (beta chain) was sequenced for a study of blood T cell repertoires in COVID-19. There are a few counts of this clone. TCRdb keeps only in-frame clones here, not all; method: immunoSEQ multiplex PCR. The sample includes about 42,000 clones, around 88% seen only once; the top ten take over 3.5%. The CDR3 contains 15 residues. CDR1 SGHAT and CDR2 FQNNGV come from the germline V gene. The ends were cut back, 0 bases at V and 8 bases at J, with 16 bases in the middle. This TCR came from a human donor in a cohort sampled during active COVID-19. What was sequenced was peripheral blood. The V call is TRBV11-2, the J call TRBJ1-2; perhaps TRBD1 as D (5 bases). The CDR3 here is CASSLDKAGGWGYTF. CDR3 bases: TGTGCCAGCAGCTTAGATAAGGCCGGGGGTTGGGGCTACACCTTC.